This T cell receptor (beta chain) is drawn from a study of blood T cell repertoires in COVID-19. Study summary: From T cells, B-cell-depleted T cells, or PBMCs came the material, which was cDNA or gDNA.

This table comes from immunoSEQ multiplex PCR, and its TCRdb copy is limited to in-frame clones, with some not included. The sample has 120,000 to 150,000 clones; more than 75% are singletons. Germline V gene sequence: CDR1 KGHDR, CDR2 SFDVKD. V gave up 9 bases and J gave up 8 bases, with 10 bases separating them. The CDR3 covers 11 residues. Material for sequencing was PBMCs or T cells enriched from blood (not recorded which). The source is a woman aged 25-40 years with acute COVID-19. The chain is built from TRBV24-1 and TRBJ1-3; D is perhaps TRBD1 (5 bases). CDR3 sequence: CATGRVDTIYF. The DNA of the CDR3 is TGTGCCACCGGCAGGGTAGACACCATATATTTT.